The sequence of this T cell receptor (beta chain) was determined in a study of cytomegalovirus exposure and HLA in healthy donors. Some clones are missing from TCRdb's copy, which holds only in-frame ones; the method was immunoSEQ multiplex PCR. This table has about 180,000 clones, approximately 81% appearing once. The sequenced sample consisted of PBMCs. This receptor was obtained from a young man in good health and CMV-seropositive.

This CDR3 is CASSLWGVNEKLFF. The CDR3 nucleotides are TGTGCCAGCAGCTTGTGGGGAGTTAATGAAAAACTGTTTTTT. This chain joins TRBV7-2 and TRBJ1-4; D gene unclear. The length of the CDR3 is 14 residues. Germline V gives CDR1 SGHTA, CDR2 FQGNSA. The V gene lost 3 bases and the J gene lost 4 bases, with 9 bases spanning the gap.